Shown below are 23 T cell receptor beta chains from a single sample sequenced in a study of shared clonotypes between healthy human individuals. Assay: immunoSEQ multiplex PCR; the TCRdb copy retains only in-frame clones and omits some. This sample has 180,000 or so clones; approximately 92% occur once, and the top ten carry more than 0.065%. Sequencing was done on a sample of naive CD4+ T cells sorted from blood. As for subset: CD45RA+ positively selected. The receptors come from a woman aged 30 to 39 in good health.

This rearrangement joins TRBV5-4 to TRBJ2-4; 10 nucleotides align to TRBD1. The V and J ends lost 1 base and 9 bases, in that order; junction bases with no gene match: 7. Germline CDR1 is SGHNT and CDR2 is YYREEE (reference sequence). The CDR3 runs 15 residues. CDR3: CASSLTGQGLGIQYF. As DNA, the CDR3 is TGTGCCAGCAGCTTGACGGGACAGGGGTTAGGCATTCAGTACTTC. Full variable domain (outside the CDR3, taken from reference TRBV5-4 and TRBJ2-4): ETGVTQSPTHLIKTRGQQVTLRCSSQSGHNTVSWYQQALGQGPQFIFQYYREEENGRGNFPPRFSGLQFPNYSSELNVNALELDDSALYLCASSLTGQGLGIQYFGAGTRLSVL.

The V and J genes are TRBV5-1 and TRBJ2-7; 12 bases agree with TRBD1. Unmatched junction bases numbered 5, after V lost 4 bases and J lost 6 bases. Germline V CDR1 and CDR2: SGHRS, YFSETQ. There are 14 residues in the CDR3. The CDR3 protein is CASSPGQGAREQYF. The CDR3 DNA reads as TGCGCCAGCAGCCCGGGACAGGGGGCGCGCGAGCAGTACTTC.

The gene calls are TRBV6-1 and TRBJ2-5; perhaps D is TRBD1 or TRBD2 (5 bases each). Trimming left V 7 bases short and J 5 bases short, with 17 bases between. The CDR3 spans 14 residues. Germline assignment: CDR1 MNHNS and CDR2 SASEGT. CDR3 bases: TGTGCCAGCAAGGGGTTCTCCACGGGGGAGACCCAGTACTTC. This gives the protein CASKGFSTGETQYF.

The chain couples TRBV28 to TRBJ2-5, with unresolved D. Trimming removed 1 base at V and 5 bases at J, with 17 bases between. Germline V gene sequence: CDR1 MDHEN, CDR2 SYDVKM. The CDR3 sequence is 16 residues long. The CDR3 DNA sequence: TGTGCCAGCAGTTTATCCAGGTCAGGCTTCTGGGAGACCCAGTACTTC. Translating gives CASSLSRSGFWETQYF. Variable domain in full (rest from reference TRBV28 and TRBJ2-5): DVKVTQSSRYLVKRTGEKVFLECVQDMDHENMFWYRQDPGLGLRLIYFSYDVKMKEKGDIPEGYSVSREKKERFSLILESASTNQTSMYLCASSLSRSGFWETQYFGPGTRLLVL.

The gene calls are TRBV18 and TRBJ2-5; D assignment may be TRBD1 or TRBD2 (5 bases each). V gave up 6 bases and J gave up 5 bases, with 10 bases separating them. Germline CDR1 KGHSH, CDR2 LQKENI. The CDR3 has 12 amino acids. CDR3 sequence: CASSTEGETQYF. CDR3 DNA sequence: TGTGCCAGCTCGACCGAGGGGGAGACCCAGTACTTC.

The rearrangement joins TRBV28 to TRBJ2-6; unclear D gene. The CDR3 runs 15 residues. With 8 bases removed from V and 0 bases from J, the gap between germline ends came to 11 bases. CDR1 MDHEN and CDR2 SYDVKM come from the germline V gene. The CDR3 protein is CASHDPYSGANVLTF. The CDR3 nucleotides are TGTGCCAGCCATGACCCGTACTCTGGGGCCAACGTCCTGACTTTC.

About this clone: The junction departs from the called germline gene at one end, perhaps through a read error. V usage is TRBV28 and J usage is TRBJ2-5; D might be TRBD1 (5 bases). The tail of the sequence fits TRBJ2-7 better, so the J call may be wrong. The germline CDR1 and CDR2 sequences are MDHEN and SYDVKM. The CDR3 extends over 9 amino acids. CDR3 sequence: CHRGHEQYF. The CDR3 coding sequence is TGCCATAGGGGTCACGAGCAGTACTTC.

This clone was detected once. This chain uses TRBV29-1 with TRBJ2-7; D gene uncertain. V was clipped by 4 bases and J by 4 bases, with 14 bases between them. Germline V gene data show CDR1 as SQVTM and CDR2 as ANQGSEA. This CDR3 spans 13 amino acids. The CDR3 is CSVGLGMGYEQYF. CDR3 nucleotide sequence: TGCAGCGTTGGGCTGGGGATGGGATACGAGCAGTACTTC.

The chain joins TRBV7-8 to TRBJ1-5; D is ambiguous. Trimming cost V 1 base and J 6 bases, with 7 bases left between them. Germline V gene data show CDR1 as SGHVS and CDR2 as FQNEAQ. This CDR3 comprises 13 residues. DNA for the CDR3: TGTGCCAGCAGCTTAGATGTTAGTCAGCCCCAGCATTTT. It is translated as CASSLDVSQPQHF.

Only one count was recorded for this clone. CDR3 nucleotides: TGTGCCAGCAGTGAACATAGGGACAGCTCCTACGAGCAGTACTTC. Amino acid sequence: CASSEHRDSSYEQYF. V and J are TRBV2 and TRBJ2-5, with 7 nucleotides matching TRBD1. The DNA matches TRBJ2-7 better at its end, which makes the J call doubtful. The CDR3 loop spans 15 amino acids. Germline V gene sequence: CDR1 SNHLY, CDR2 FYNNEI.

The CDR3 region is CASSYANRWKLFF. The CDR3, as DNA: TGTGCCAGCAGTTACGCAAACAGATGGAAACTGTTTTTT. This chain connects TRBV6-5 to TRBJ1-4; no reliable D call. The CDR3 has 13 amino acids. The germline gives CDR1 MNHEY, CDR2 SVGAGI. The germline V and J ends were trimmed by 2 bases and 11 bases, with 12 bases remaining between them.

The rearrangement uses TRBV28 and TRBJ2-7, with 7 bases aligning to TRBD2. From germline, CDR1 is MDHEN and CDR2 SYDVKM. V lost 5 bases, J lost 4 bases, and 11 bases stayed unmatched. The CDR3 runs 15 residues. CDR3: CASSASGGPPYEQYF. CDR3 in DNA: TGTGCCAGCAGTGCCTCGGGGGGACCCCCTTACGAGCAGTACTTC.

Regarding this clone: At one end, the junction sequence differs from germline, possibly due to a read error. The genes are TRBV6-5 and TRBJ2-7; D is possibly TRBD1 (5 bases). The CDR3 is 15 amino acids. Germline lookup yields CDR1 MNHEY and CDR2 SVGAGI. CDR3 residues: CASSHSGKGYYEQYF. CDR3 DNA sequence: TGTGCCAGCAGTCACTCAGGGAAGGGCTACTACGAGCAGTACTTC.

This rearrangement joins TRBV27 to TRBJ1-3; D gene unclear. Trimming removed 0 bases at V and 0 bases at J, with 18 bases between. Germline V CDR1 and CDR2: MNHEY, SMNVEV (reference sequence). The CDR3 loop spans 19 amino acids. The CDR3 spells CASSLSRLTERGSGNTIYF. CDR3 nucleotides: TGTGCCAGCAGTTTATCGCGGTTAACGGAGCGAGGCTCTGGAAACACCATATATTTT.

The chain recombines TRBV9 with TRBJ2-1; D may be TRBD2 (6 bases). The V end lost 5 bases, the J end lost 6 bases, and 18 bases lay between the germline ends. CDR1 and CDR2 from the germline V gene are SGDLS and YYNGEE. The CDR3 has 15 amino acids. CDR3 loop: CASSPLGTAINEQFF. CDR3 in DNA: TGTGCCAGCAGTCCGTTAGGGACTGCCATCAATGAGCAGTTCTTC. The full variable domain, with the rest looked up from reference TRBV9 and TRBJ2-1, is DSGVTQTPKHLITATGQRVTLRCSPRSGDLSVYWYQQSLDQGLQFLIQYYNGEERAKGNILERFSAQQFPDLHSELNLSSLELGDSALYFCASSPLGTAINEQFFGPGTRLTVL.

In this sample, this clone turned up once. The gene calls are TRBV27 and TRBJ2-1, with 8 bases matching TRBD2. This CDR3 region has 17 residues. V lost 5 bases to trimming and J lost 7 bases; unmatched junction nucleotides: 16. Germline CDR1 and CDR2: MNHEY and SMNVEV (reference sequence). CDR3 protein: CASSPPLTGGPGNEQFF. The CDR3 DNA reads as TGTGCCAGCAGTCCTCCCCTAACGGGAGGGCCGGGGAATGAGCAGTTCTTC.

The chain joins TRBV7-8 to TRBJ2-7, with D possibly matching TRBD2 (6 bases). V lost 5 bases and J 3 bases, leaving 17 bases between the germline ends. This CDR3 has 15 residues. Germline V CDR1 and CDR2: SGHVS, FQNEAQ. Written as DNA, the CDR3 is TGTGCCAGCAGCGCCTACCCTCGGACTAACTACGAGCAGTACTTC. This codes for CASSAYPRTNYEQYF.

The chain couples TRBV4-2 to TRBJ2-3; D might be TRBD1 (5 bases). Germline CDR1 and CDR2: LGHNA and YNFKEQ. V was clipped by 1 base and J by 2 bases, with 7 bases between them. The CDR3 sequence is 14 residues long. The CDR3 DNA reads TGTGCCAGCAGCCAAGGACAGAACACAGATACGCAGTATTTT. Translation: CASSQGQNTDTQYF.

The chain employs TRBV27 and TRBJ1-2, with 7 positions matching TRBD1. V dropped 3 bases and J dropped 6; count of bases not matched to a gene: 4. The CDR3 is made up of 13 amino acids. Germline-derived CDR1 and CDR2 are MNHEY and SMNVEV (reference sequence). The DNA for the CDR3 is TGTGCCAGCAGTTTTAACAGGGGTCATGGCTACACCTTC. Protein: CASSFNRGHGYTF.

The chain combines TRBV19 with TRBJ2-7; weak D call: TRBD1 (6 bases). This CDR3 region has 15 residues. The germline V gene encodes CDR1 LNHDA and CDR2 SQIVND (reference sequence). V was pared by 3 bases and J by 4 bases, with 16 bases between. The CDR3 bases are TGTGCCAGTAGTATGCTCGGGACAAGGGGGTACGAGCAGTACTTC. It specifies CASSMLGTRGYEQYF. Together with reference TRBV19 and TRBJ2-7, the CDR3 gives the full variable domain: DGGITQSPKYLFRKEGQNVTLSCEQNLNHDAMYWYRQDPGQGLRLIYYSQIVNDFQKGDIAEGYSVSREKKESFPLTVTSAQKNPTAFYLCASSMLGTRGYEQYFGPGTRLTVT.

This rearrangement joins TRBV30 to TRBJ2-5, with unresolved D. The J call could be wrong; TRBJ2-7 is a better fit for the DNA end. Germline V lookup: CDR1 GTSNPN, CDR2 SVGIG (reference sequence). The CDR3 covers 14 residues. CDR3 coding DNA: TGTGCCTGGAGTGTATATACCAGTTCCTACGAGCAGTACTTC. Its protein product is CAWSVYTSSYEQYF.

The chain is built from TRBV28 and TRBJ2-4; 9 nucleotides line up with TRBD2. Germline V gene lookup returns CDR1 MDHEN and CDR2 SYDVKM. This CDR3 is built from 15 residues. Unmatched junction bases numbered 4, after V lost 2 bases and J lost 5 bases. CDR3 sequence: CASSLAGGPQNIQYF. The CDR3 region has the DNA TGTGCCAGCAGTTTAGCGGGAGGGCCCCAAAACATTCAGTACTTC.

The CDR3 sequence is CASSPSLGSSYEQYF. In nucleotides, the CDR3 is TGTGCCAGCAGTCCGTCTCTTGGAAGCTCCTACGAGCAGTACTTC. The chain couples TRBV6-6 to TRBJ2-7, with D unresolved. The CDR3 contains 15 residues. From germline, CDR1 is MNHNY and CDR2 SVGAGI (reference sequence). Trimming removed 5 bases from V and 0 bases from J, with 14 bases in between.